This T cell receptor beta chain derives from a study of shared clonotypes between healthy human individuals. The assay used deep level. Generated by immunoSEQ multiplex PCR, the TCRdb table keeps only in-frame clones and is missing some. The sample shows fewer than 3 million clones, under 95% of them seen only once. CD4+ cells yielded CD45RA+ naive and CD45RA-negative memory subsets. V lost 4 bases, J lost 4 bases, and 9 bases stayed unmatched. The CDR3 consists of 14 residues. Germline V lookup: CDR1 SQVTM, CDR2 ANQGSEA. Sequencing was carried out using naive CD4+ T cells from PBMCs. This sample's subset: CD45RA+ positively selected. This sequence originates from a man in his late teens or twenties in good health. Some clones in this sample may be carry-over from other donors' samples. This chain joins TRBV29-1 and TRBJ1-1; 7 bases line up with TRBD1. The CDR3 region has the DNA TGCAGCGTTGCCGGTCTAACAGGGGTCACTGAAGCTTTCTTT. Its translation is CSVAGLTGVTEAFF. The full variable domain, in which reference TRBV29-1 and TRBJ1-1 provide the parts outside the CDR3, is SAVISQKPSRDICQRGTSLTIQCQVDSQVTMMFWYRQQPGQSLTLIATANQGSEATYESGFVIDKFPISRPNLTFSTLTVSNMSPEDSSIYLCSVAGLTGVTEAFFGQGTRLTVV.